This entry concerns a single T cell receptor beta chain. The target antigen is unknown. This record comes from a study of monozygotic twins with inflammatory bowel disease. Study results and caveats: IBD patients share fewer clonotypes with other people than healthy twins do, especially with disease activity.

TCRdb reanalyzed the 5' RACE reads and collapses them to one entry per CDR3 protein, without DNA. The table lists over 110,000 distinct CDR3 sequences, with about 2.6% in the top ten. Source material: blood. The receptor was isolated from a human donor with ulcerative colitis or Crohn's disease, or a healthy co-twin of an affected twin (not recorded which).

CDR3 in amino acids: CSVELTPPEAFF. The chain has TRBV29-1 and TRBJ1-1. This CDR3 is 12 amino acids long. Germline V gene data show CDR1 as SQVTM and CDR2 as ANQGSEA.